These 12 T cell receptor beta chains were sequenced from one sample in a study of T cells in Graves' hyperthyroidism and ophthalmopathy. Template material for amplifying TCR beta CDR3 regions consisted of RNA transcripts. The HTBI primer set was used in a first-round RT-PCR of the TCR CDR3. TCRdb reanalysed the multiplex PCR reads using MiXCR and keeps one entry per CDR3 protein. In the table there are some 620,000 distinct CDR3 sequences, 15% to 20% of which are singletons. What was sequenced was blood. The receptors here all came from a woman between 25 and 40 years old with Graves' hyperthyroidism.

There are a few counts of this clonotype. This chain uses TRBV10-3 with TRBJ2-7; 9 bases map to TRBD1. Germline CDR1 and CDR2: ENHRY and SYGVKD. The CDR3 consists of 13 residues. V was pared by 8 bases and J by 2 bases, with 4 bases of the junction left unmatched. The CDR3 bases are TGTGCCATCGGACAGGGGCTAGCCTACGAGCAGTACTTC. Translating it yields CAIGQGLAYEQYF.

The V and J genes are TRBV20-1 and TRBJ1-1; TRBD1 aligns across 7 bases. The CDR3 totals 13 residues. Losses at the gene ends were 6 bases for V and 4 bases for J; bases not matched to a gene: 8. From germline, CDR1 is DFQATT and CDR2 SNEGSKA (reference sequence). CDR3 bases: TGCAGTGCCCCCAGGGGGGAGAGCACTGAAGCTTTCTTT. Translating gives CSAPRGESTEAFF.

This clonotype was counted at least ten times. The chain joins TRBV27 to TRBJ1-4; 7 nucleotides align to TRBD1. CDR3 size: 14 residues. CDR1 is MNHEY, CDR2 SMNVEV, per germline (reference sequence). V was pared by 5 bases and J by 8 bases, with 8 bases of the junction left unmatched. CDR3 sequence: CASSQPGQYEKLFF. The CDR3 nucleotides are TGTGCCAGCAGTCAACCGGGACAGTACGAAAAACTGTTTTTT.

There are many counts of this clonotype. The rearrangement links TRBV18 to TRBJ2-1, with 10 bases that match TRBD2. Germline assignment: CDR1 KGHSH and CDR2 LQKENI. The CDR3 loop spans 16 amino acids. The junction had 11 bases not matched to a gene; V was cut back by 2 bases and J by 10 bases. The CDR3 sequence: CASSPGASGRQEEQFF. CDR3 sequence (DNA): TGTGCCAGCTCACCAGGGGCTAGCGGGAGACAAGAGGAGCAGTTCTTC.

This clonotype was seen at least ten times. The rearrangement links TRBV29-1 to TRBJ1-1, with TRBD1 matching 8 bases. Unmatched junction bases numbered 5, after V lost 6 bases and J lost 5 bases. Germline V gene data show CDR1 as SQVTM and CDR2 as ANQGSEA. This CDR3 region has 12 residues. CDR3 nucleotides: TGCAGCGTGAGGACAGGGAGGACTGAAGCTTTCTTT. Protein: CSVRTGRTEAFF.

The chain uses TRBV20-1 and TRBJ2-2, with 10 bases matching TRBD2. The CDR3 has 18 residues. Germline CDR1 DFQATT, CDR2 SNEGSKA (reference sequence). The V gene end was trimmed by 1 base and the J gene end by 0 bases; junction bases not matched to a gene: 8. The DNA for the CDR3 is TGCAGTGCTAGAGCCCCTAGCGGGAGTCGCTCGAACACCGGGGAGCTGTTTTTT. Translating gives CSARAPSGSRSNTGELFF.

The rearrangement links TRBV19 to TRBJ1-5, with 10 bases fitting TRBD1. CDR1 and CDR2 (germline): LNHDA, SQIVND (reference sequence). The CDR3 has 13 amino acids. V lost 10 bases to trimming and J lost 7 bases; unmatched junction nucleotides: 7. The CDR3 DNA follows: TGTGCCACCCGCGGGACAGGGGAACAGCCCCAGCATTTT. This sequence encodes CATRGTGEQPQHF. Based on the CDR3 plus reference TRBV19 and TRBJ1-5, the full variable domain is DGGITQSPKYLFRKEGQNVTLSCEQNLNHDAMYWYRQDPGQGLRLIYYSQIVNDFQKGDIAEGYSVSREKKESFPLTVTSAQKNPTAFYLCATRGTGEQPQHFGDGTRLSIL.

In its sample, this clonotype was seen many times. The V gene is TRBV6-2 or TRBV6-3, the J gene TRBJ2-1; D may be TRBD1 or TRBD2 (5 bases each). This CDR3 has 16 amino acids. Trimming pared 4 bases from V and 5 bases from J, leaving 18 bases between. Germline V lookup: CDR1 MNHEY, CDR2 SVGEGT. The CDR3 sequence is CASSSGRVIGDNEQFF. The CDR3 DNA follows: TGTGCCAGCAGTTCGGGGCGCGTAATTGGGGACAATGAGCAGTTCTTC.

The chain joins TRBV19 to TRBJ2-3; D is unresolved. With 1 base removed from V and 2 bases from J, the gap between germline ends came to 1 base. The V gene's germline CDR1 is LNHDA and CDR2 SQIVND (reference sequence). The CDR3 is made up of 12 amino acids. CDR3 DNA: TGTGCCAGTAGTATAGCCACAGATACGCAGTATTTT. Its protein product is CASSIATDTQYF.

Only a few counts were recorded for this clonotype. The J gene is TRBJ2-7, the V gene TRBV28, with 9 bases identical to TRBD2. The germline gives CDR1 MDHEN, CDR2 SYDVKM. This CDR3 has 18 residues. V shed 5 bases, J shed 0 bases, and the junction held 14 bases outside the gene matches. Here the CDR3 reads CASSGGLAGITYSYEQYF. The CDR3 nucleotides read TGTGCCAGCAGTGGAGGGCTAGCGGGAATAACGTACTCCTACGAGCAGTACTTC. Variable domain in full (rest from reference TRBV28 and TRBJ2-7): DVKVTQSSRYLVKRTGEKVFLECVQDMDHENMFWYRQDPGLGLRLIYFSYDVKMKEKGDIPEGYSVSREKKERFSLILESASTNQTSMYLCASSGGLAGITYSYEQYFGPGTRLTVT.

This clonotype was seen a handful of times. The chain recombines TRBV29-1 with TRBJ1-2; D ambiguous. The CDR3 consists of 14 residues. V was clipped by 1 base and J by 0 bases, with 9 bases between them. CDR1 SQVTM and CDR2 ANQGSEA come from the germline V gene. For the CDR3, the DNA is TGCAGCGTTGAAGCAGCCGACTCTAACTATGGCTACACCTTC. Amino acid sequence: CSVEAADSNYGYTF.

This clonotype was counted only a few times. In nucleotides, the CDR3 is TGCGCCAGCAGCTTGCAGGGGCCTAGACTAGCGGGTTTCTCCTACAATGAGCAGTTCTTC. Protein product: CASSLQGPRLAGFSYNEQFF. The gene calls are TRBV5-1 and TRBJ2-1; 10 positions match TRBD2. The CDR3 is 20 amino acids. V was pared by 1 base and J by 0 bases, with 13 bases of the junction left unmatched. In germline, CDR1 is SGHRS, CDR2 YFSETQ.